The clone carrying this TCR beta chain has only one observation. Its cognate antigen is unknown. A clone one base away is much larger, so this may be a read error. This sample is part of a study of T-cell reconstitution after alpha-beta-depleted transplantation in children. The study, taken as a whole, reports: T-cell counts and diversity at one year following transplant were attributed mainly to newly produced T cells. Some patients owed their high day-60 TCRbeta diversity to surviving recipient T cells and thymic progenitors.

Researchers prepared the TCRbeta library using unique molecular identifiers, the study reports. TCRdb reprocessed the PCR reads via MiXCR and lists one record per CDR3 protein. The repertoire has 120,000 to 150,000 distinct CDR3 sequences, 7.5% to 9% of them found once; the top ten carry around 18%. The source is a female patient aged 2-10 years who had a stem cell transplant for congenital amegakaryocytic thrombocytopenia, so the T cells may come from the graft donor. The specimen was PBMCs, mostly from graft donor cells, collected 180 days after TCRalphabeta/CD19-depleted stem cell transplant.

CDR3 sequence (DNA): TGCAGTGCCAGCCAAGCAGGAAGCACAGATACGCAGTATTTT. As protein: CSASQAGSTDTQYF. The chain couples TRBV20-1 to TRBJ2-3; D is unclear. Germline CDR1 reads DFQATT; CDR2 reads SNEGSKA (reference sequence). CDR3 size: 14 residues. With 6 bases removed from V and 0 bases from J, the gap between germline ends came to 13 bases.